Listed here are 12 T cell receptor beta chains from one sample, sequenced in a study of shared clonotypes between healthy human individuals. Generated by immunoSEQ multiplex PCR, the TCRdb table keeps only in-frame clones and is missing some. Among about 2.4 million clones listed, 90% to 95% were seen once. The sequenced sample consisted of naive CD4+ T cells from PBMCs. This sample's subset: CD45RA+ positively selected. The receptor source for this set is a man younger than 35 in good health. Some clones in this sample may be carry-over from other donors' samples.

The rearrangement joins TRBV6-5 to TRBJ2-3, with D perhaps assigned TRBD1 or TRBD2 (6 bases each). The CDR3 consists of 15 residues. V was pared by 0 bases and J by 4 bases, with 11 bases between. Germline-derived CDR1 and CDR2 are MNHEY and SVGAGI. The CDR3 spells CASSYSEGVPDTQYF. Here the CDR3 DNA reads TGTGCCAGCAGTTACTCGGAGGGGGTTCCAGATACGCAGTATTTT.

V usage is TRBV30 and J usage is TRBJ2-7; TRBD1 matches at 11 bases. The V gene end was trimmed by 0 bases and the J gene end by 6 bases; junction bases not matched to a gene: 4. This CDR3 has 14 residues. Germline V gives CDR1 GTSNPN, CDR2 SVGIG (reference sequence). The CDR3 nucleotides are TGTGCCTGGAGTGTTTCCGGGACAGGGGGCGAGCAGTACTTC. As protein: CAWSVSGTGGEQYF. The full variable domain, in which reference TRBV30 and TRBJ2-7 provide the parts outside the CDR3, is SQTIHQWPATLVQPVGSPLSLECTVEGTSNPNLYWYRQAAGRGLQLLFYSVGIGQISSEVPQNLSASRPQDRQFILSSKKLLLSDSGFYLCAWSVSGTGGEQYFGPGTRLTVT.

Of note for this clone: The same CDR3 also results from other DNA sequences found in this sample. The chain carries TRBV6-5 and TRBJ2-1; D call uncertain. V lost 0 bases, J lost 8 bases, and 5 bases lay in between. The germline V gene has CDR1 MNHEY and CDR2 SVGAGI. The CDR3 is 12 residues long. CDR3 sequence reads: CASSYSRDEQFF. The CDR3 DNA sequence: TGTGCCAGCAGTTACTCCCGAGATGAGCAGTTCTTC.

The chain combines TRBV12-5 with TRBJ2-3, with D possibly being TRBD1 (6 bases). V lost 3 bases to trimming and J lost 0 bases, with 13 bases between them. This CDR3 contains 16 residues. Looked up from germline, CDR1 is LGHNT and CDR2 is FRNRAP. In nucleotides, the CDR3 is TGTGCTAGTGGTTTTTACCAGGGGCGAAGCACAGATACGCAGTATTTT. This gives the protein CASGFYQGRSTDTQYF.

Remarks on this clone: Within the sample, other DNA sequences also encode this same CDR3. V usage is TRBV5-1 and J usage is TRBJ2-2, with 11 bases lining up with TRBD2. J lost 4 bases, V lost 2 bases, and 1 base had no gene match. CDR1 is SGHRS and CDR2 is YFSETQ in the germline V gene. The length of the CDR3 is 15 residues. CDR3 coding DNA: TGCGCCAGCAGCTTACTAGCGGGAGCCACCGGGGAGCTGTTTTTT. Its translation is CASSLLAGATGELFF.

The rearrangement uses TRBV10-3 and TRBJ1-1, with D possibly matching TRBD1 (6 bases). The V and J ends lost 2 bases and 5 bases respectively, with 24 bases between them. The length of the CDR3 is 18 residues. Germline V gene sequence: CDR1 ENHRY, CDR2 SYGVKD. The CDR3 protein is CAISEPSGGGGLVTEAFF. The CDR3 DNA sequence: TGTGCCATCAGTGAGCCCTCTGGGGGAGGGGGGCTGGTAACTGAAGCTTTCTTT.

About this clone: Other nucleotide sequences in the sample specify the same CDR3. This chain connects TRBV7-2 to TRBJ2-2; unclear D gene. The germline V and J ends were trimmed by 3 bases and 5 bases, with 4 bases remaining between them. The V gene's germline CDR1 is SGHTA and CDR2 FQGNSA. There are 12 residues in the CDR3. CDR3 protein: CASSLGTGELFF. As DNA, the CDR3 is TGTGCCAGCAGCTTGGGTACCGGGGAGCTGTTTTTT.

The rearrangement links TRBV5-6 to TRBJ2-2, with D hard to call. Germline CDR1 reads SGHDT; CDR2 reads YYEEEE. The CDR3 is 12 amino acids. Trimming cost V 4 bases and J 7 bases, with 8 bases left between them. The CDR3 nucleotides are TGTGCCAGCAGCCCGGCGTTCGGGGAGCTGTTTTTT. This codes for CASSPAFGELFF.

The chain employs TRBV7-9 and TRBJ2-3; TRBD1 aligns across 7 bases. Per germline, CDR1 SEHNR and CDR2 FQNEAQ (reference sequence). The CDR3 is made up of 16 amino acids. The V and J ends lost 1 base and 5 bases, in that order; junction bases with no gene match: 9. CDR3 sequence (DNA): TGTGCCAGCAGCTTAGTTTTCGGCCCAGGGGGAGATACGCAGTATTTT. Protein product: CASSLVFGPGGDTQYF.

This clone was recorded once. The gene calls are TRBV25-1 and TRBJ2-5; TRBD1 might be the D (5 bases). The CDR3 has 12 amino acids. The germline V gene has CDR1 MGHDK and CDR2 SYGVNS. V was trimmed by 6 bases and J by 5 bases, leaving 10 bases between them. CDR3 residues: CASRGLGETQYF. As DNA, the CDR3 is TGTGCCAGCAGGGGGCTTGGGGAGACCCAGTACTTC.

As to this clone: The sample carries other DNA sequences with the same CDR3. The chain is built from TRBV9 and TRBJ2-2; no clear D. The V gene lost 0 bases and the J gene lost 6 bases, with 6 bases spanning the gap. CDR3 length equals 13 residues. The germline V gene encodes CDR1 SGDLS and CDR2 YYNGEE. The chain's CDR3 is CASSVVESGELFF. The CDR3 coding sequence is TGTGCCAGCAGCGTAGTCGAGTCCGGGGAGCTGTTTTTT.

This clone occurred once. The J gene is TRBJ1-4, the V gene TRBV27; D is undetermined. Germline CDR1 reads MNHEY; CDR2 reads SMNVEV (reference sequence). This CDR3 has 13 residues. The ends were cut back, 8 bases at V and 11 bases at J, with 18 bases in the middle. The CDR3 DNA is TGTGCCAGCCGTACGGCCCTTCGGGATAAACTGTTTTTT. It yields the protein CASRTALRDKLFF. The full variable domain, rest sourced from reference TRBV27 and TRBJ1-4, is EAQVTQNPRYLITVTGKKLTVTCSQNMNHEYMSWYRQDPGLGLRQIYYSMNVEVTDKGDVPEGYKVSRKEKRNFPLILESPSPNQTSLYFCASRTALRDKLFFGSGTQLSVL.